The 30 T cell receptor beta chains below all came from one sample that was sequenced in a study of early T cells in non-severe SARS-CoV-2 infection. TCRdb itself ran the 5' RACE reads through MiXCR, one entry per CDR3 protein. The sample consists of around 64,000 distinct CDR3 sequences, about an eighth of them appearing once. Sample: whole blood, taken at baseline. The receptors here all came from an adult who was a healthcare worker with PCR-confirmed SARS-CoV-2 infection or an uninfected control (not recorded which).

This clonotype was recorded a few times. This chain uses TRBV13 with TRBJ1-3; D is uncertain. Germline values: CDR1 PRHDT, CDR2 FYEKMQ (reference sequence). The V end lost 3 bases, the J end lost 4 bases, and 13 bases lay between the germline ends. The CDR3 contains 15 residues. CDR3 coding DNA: TGTGCCAGCAGCTTCCGGACGGGAAAAGGAAACACCATATATTTT. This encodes CASSFRTGKGNTIYF.

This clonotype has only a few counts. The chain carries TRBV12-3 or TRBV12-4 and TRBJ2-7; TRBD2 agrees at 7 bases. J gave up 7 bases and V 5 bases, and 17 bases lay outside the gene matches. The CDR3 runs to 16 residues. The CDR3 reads CASSPSSSWGGREQYF. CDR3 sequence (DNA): TGTGCCAGCAGTCCCTCGTCCTCTTGGGGGGGACGGGAGCAGTACTTC.

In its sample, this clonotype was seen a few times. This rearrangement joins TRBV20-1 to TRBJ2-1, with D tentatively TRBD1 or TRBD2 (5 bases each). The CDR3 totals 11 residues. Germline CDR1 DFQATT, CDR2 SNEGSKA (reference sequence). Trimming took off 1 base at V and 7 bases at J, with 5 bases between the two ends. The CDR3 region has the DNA TGCAGTGCTAGAGGGGGGAATGAGCAGTTCTTC. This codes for CSARGGNEQFF.

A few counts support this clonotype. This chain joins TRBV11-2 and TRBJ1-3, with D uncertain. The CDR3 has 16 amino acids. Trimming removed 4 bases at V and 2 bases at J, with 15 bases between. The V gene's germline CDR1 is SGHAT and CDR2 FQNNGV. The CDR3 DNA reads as TGTGCCAGCAGCTCCACAGACAAGCCACCTGGAAACACCATATATTTT. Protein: CASSSTDKPPGNTIYF.

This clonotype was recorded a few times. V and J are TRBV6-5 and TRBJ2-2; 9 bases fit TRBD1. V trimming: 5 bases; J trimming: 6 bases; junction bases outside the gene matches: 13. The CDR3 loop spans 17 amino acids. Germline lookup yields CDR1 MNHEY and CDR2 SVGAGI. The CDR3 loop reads CASSPRTGEFSAGELFF. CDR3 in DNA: TGTGCCAGCAGTCCCAGGACAGGGGAATTTTCGGCCGGGGAGCTGTTTTTT.

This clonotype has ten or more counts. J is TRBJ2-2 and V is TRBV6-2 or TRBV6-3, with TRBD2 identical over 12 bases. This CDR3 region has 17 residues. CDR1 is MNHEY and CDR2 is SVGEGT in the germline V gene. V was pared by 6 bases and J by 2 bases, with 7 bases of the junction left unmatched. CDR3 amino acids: CASSLTSGRHNTGELFF. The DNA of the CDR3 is TGTGCCAGCAGCTTAACTAGCGGGAGGCATAACACCGGGGAGCTGTTTTTT.

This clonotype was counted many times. The CDR3 loop is CASSSDGNTDTQYF. The CDR3 bases are TGTGCCAGCAGCTCGGACGGAAACACAGATACGCAGTATTTT. The rearrangement links TRBV7-2 to TRBJ2-3; D is uncertain. CDR1 is SGHTA and CDR2 is FQGNSA in the germline V gene. The CDR3 is 14 amino acids. Trimming took off 4 bases at V and 2 bases at J, with 10 bases between the two ends.

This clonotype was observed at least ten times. DNA of the CDR3: TGTGCCAGCAGTTTACAGGGTCAGACTGAAGCTTTCTTT. It is translated as CASSLQGQTEAFF. V and J are TRBV12-3 or TRBV12-4 and TRBJ1-1, with D possibly TRBD1 on 5 matching bases. The CDR3 is 13 amino acids. Trimming took 2 bases from V and 5 from J, leaving 9 bases between them.

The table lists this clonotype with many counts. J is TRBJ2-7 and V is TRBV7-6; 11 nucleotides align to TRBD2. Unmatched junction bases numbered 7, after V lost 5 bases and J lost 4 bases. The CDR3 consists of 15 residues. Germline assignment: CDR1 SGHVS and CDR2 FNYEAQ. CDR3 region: CASSPTSGAVYEQYF. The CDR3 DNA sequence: TGTGCCAGCAGCCCGACTAGCGGGGCAGTTTACGAGCAGTACTTC.

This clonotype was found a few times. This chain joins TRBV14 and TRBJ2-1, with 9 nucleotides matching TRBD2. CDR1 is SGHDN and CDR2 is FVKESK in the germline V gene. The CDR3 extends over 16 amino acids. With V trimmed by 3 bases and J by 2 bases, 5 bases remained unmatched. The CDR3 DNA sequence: TGTGCCAGCAGCCACATAGCGGGGGTGGCCTACAATGAGCAGTTCTTC. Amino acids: CASSHIAGVAYNEQFF.

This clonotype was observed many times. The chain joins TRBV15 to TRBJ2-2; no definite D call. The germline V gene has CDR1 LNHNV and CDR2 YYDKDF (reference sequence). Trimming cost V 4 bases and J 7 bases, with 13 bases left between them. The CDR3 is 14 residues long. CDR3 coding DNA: TGTGCCACCAGCACGACAAGATACATCGGGGAGCTGTTTTTT. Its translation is CATSTTRYIGELFF.

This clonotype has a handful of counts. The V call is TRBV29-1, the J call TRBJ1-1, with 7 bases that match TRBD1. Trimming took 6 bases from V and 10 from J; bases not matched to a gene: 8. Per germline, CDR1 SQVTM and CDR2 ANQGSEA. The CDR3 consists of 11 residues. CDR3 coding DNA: TGCAGCGTGTCGACAGGGAGGGGAGCTTTCTTT. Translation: CSVSTGRGAFF.

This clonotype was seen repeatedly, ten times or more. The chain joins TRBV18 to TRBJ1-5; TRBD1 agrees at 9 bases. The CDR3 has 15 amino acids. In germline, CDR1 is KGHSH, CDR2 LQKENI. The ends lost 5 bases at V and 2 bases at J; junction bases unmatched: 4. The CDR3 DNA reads TGTGCCAGCTCATCGGGACAGGGCGGCAATCAGCCCCAGCATTTT. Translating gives CASSSGQGGNQPQHF. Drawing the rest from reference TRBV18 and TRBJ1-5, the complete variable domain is NAGVMQNPRHLVRRRGQEARLRCSPMKGHSHVYWYRQLPEEGLKFMVYLQKENIIDESGMPKERFSAEFPKEGPSILRIQQVVRGDSAAYFCASSSGQGGNQPQHFGDGTRLSIL.

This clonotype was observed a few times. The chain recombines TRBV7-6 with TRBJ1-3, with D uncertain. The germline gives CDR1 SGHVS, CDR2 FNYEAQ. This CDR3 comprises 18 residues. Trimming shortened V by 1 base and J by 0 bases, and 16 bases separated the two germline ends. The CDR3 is CASSLVQPRAASGNTIYF. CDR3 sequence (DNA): TGTGCCAGCAGCTTAGTCCAACCGCGGGCCGCCTCTGGAAACACCATATATTTT.

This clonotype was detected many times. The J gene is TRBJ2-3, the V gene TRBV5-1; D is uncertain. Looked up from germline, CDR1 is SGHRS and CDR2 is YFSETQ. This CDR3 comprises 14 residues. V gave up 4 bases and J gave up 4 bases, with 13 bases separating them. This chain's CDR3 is CASSLTPRADTQYF. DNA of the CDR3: TGCGCCAGCAGCCTTACACCTCGGGCAGATACGCAGTATTTT.

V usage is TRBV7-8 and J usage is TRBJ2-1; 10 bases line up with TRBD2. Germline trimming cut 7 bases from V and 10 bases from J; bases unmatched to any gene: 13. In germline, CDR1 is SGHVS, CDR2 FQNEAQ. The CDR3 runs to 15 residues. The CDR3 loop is CASTTGLAGVGEQFF. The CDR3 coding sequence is TGTGCCAGCACCACGGGGCTAGCGGGAGTAGGGGAGCAGTTCTTC.

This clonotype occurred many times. CDR3 amino acids: CATSDPRGGQSNQPQHF. CDR3 bases: TGTGCCACCAGTGATCCCAGGGGGGGGCAGAGCAATCAGCCCCAGCATTTT. The rearrangement uses TRBV24-1 and TRBJ1-5; TRBD1 aligns across 7 bases. The J segment lost 1 base and the V segment lost 3 bases, leaving 8 bases of the junction unmatched. Germline values: CDR1 KGHDR, CDR2 SFDVKD. The CDR3 has 17 residues.

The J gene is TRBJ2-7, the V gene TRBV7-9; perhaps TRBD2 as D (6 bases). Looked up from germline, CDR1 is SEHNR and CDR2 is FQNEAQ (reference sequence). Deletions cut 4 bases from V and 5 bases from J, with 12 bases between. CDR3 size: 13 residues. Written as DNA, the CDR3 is TGTGCCAGCAGCTCGGACGGGGGTAACGAGCAGTACTTC. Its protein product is CASSSDGGNEQYF.

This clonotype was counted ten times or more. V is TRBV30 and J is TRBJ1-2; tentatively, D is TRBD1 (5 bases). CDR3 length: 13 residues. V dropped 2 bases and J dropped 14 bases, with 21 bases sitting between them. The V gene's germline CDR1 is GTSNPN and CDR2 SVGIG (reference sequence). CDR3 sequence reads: CAWSIRIGTPLTF. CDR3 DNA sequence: TGTGCCTGGAGTATCCGGATTGGGACCCCTCTGACCTTC.

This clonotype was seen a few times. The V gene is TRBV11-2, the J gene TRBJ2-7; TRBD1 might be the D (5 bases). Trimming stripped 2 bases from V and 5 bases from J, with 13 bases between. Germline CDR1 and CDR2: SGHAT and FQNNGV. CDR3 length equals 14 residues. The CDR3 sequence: CASSLIRVVHEQYF. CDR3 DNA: TGTGCCAGCAGCTTAATCAGGGTTGTCCACGAGCAGTACTTC. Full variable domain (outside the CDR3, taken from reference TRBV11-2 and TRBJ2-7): EAGVAQSPRYKIIEKRQSVAFWCNPISGHATLYWYQQILGQGPKLLIQFQNNGVVDDSQLPKDRFSAERLKGVDSTLKIQPAKLEDSAVYLCASSLIRVVHEQYFGPGTRLTVT.

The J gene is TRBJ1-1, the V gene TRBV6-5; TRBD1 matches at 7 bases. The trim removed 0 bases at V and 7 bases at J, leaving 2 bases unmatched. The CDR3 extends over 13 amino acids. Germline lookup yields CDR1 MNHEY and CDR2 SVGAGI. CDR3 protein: CASSYSRTGEAFF. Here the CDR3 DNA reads TGTGCCAGCAGTTACTCTAGGACAGGTGAAGCTTTCTTT.

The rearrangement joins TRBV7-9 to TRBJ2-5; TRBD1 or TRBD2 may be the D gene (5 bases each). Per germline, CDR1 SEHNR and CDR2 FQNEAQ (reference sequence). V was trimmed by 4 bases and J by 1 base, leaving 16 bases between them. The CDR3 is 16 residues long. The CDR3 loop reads CASSSTRDRFQETQYF. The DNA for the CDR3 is TGTGCCAGCAGCTCAACCCGGGACCGATTCCAAGAGACCCAGTACTTC.

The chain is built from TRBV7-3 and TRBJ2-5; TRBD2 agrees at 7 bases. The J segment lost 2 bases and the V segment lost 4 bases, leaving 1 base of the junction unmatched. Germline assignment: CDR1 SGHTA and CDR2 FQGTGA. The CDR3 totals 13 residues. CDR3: CASSSGLQETQYF. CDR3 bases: TGTGCCAGCAGCTCGGGACTACAAGAGACCCAGTACTTC. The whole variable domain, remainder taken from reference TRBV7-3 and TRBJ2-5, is GAGVSQTPSNKVTEKGKYVELRCDPISGHTALYWYRQSLGQGPEFLIYFQGTGAADDSGLPNDRFFAVRPEGSVSTLKIQRTERGDSAVYLCASSSGLQETQYFGPGTRLLVL.

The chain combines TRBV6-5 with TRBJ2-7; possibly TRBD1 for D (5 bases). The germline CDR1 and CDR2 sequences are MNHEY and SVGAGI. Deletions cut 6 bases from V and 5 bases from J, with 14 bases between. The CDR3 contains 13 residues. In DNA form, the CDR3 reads TGTGCCAGCAGCCAGGGAAATATACACGAGCAGTACTTC. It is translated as CASSQGNIHEQYF.

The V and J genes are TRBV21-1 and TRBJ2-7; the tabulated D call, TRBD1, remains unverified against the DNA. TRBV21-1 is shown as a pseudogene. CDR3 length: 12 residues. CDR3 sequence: CACIGASYEQYF. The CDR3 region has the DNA TGTGCCTGTATAGGGGCCTCCTACGAGCAGTACTTC.

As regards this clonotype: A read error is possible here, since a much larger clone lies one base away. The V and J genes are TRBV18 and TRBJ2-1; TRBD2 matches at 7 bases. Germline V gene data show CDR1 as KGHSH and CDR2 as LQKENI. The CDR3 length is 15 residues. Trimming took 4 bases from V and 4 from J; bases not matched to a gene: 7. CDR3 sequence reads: CASSLETSRYNEQFF. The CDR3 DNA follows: TGTGCCAGCTCACTCGAGACTAGCAGGTACAATGAGCAGTTCTTC.

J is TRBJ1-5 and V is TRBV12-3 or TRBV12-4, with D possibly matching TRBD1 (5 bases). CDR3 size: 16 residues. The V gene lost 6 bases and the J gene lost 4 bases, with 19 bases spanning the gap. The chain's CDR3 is CASRARGGSGNQPQHF. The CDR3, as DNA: TGTGCCAGCAGAGCCCGCGGGGGGTCGGGGAATCAGCCCCAGCATTTT.

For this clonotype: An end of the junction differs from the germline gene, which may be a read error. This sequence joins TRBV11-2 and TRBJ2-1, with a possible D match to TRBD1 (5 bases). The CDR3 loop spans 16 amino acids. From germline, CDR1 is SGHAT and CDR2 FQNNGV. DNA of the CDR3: TGTGTCAGCAGCTTACCATCCAGGGCAGGGTCGTATGAGCAGTTCTTC. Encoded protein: CVSSLPSRAGSYEQFF.

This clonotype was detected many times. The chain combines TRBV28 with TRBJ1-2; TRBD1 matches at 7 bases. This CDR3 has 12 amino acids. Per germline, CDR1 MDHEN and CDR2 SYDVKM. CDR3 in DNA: TGTGCTATAAACAGGGGAAACTATGGCTACACCTTC. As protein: CAINRGNYGYTF.

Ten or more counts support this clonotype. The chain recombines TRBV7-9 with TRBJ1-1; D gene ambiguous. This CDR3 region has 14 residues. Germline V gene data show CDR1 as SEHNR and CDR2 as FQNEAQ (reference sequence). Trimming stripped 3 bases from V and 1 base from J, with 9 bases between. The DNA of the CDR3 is TGTGCCAGCAGCTTTGTGAGGAGGAACACTGAAGCTTTCTTT. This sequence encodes CASSFVRRNTEAFF.